These 24 T cell receptor beta chains were sequenced from one sample in a study of spatial heterogeneity in lung cancer. Time point of the sample: blood at routine non-recurrence follow-up after resection. TCRdb independently ran MiXCR on the 5' RACE reads; one entry per CDR3 protein. The sample shows 55,000 to 75,000 distinct CDR3 sequences, about 9.5% of them seen only once. Source: PBMCs, taken at follow-up. The receptors originated from a female donor with early-stage non-small cell lung cancer.

V and J are TRBV27 and TRBJ2-1; D possibly uses TRBD1 or TRBD2 (5 bases each). The CDR3 runs 13 residues. V lost 6 bases and J lost 10, with 16 bases in between. Germline CDR1 and CDR2: MNHEY and SMNVEV (reference sequence). CDR3 region: CASRGDLAREQFF. CDR3 nucleotides: TGTGCCAGCAGGGGGGATTTGGCGAGGGAGCAGTTCTTC.

This clonotype came up a few times. The chain uses TRBV13 and TRBJ2-1; the match to TRBD1 covers 10 bases. Germline values: CDR1 PRHDT, CDR2 FYEKMQ (reference sequence). The CDR3 has 15 residues. J lost 5 bases, V lost 4 bases, and 5 bases had no gene match. CDR3 nucleotides: TGTGCCAGCAGCTCCAGACAGGGGGCCGACAATGAGCAGTTCTTC. It translates to CASSSRQGADNEQFF.

At least ten counts were recorded for this clonotype. This chain uses TRBV7-9 with TRBJ2-7, with TRBD1 matching 7 bases. The CDR3 is 14 residues long. Trimming cost V 6 bases and J 0 bases; bases outside gene matches: 5. Germline V gene lookup returns CDR1 SEHNR and CDR2 FQNEAQ (reference sequence). CDR3 amino acids: CASRGTEVSYEQYF. CDR3 coding DNA: TGTGCCAGCAGAGGGACAGAAGTCTCCTACGAGCAGTACTTC.

There are many counts of this clonotype. The chain joins TRBV20-1 to TRBJ2-7, with 16 nucleotides matching TRBD2. Germline CDR1 is DFQATT and CDR2 is SNEGSKA (reference sequence). The CDR3 extends over 17 amino acids. J lost 4 bases, V lost 6 bases, and 12 bases had no gene match. The CDR3 DNA follows: TGCAGTGCGGGTCCCGGGACTAGCGGGAGGGCCTTGTACGAGCAGTACTTC. Its translation is CSAGPGTSGRALYEQYF.

The table lists this clonotype with a few counts. The chain employs TRBV20-1 and TRBJ2-7; no reliable D call. This CDR3 comprises 13 residues. The germline V gene has CDR1 DFQATT and CDR2 SNEGSKA (reference sequence). Trimming removed 3 bases from V and 3 bases from J, with 12 bases in between. The CDR3 region has the DNA TGCAGTGCTAGTGACCTATCGATCTACGAGCAGTACTTC. This codes for CSASDLSIYEQYF.

This clonotype occurred a few times. The rearrangement links TRBV28 to TRBJ2-7; 8 nucleotides align to TRBD1. Germline CDR1 MDHEN, CDR2 SYDVKM. The CDR3 contains 13 residues. V lost 6 bases, J lost 7 bases, and 8 bases stayed unmatched. The CDR3 bases are TGTGCCAGCAGGGGGACAGGTTCTAGAGAGCAGTACTTC. Translated, it gives CASRGTGSREQYF.

This clonotype has a count of ten or more. The J gene is TRBJ1-1, the V gene TRBV12-3 or TRBV12-4, with D uncertain. This CDR3 spans 16 amino acids. The ends were cut back, 3 bases at V and 4 bases at J, with 18 bases in the middle. In DNA form, the CDR3 reads TGTGCCAGCAGTTTGCCAATTCGGGTTATCCCCACTGAAGCTTTCTTT. It is translated as CASSLPIRVIPTEAFF.

This clonotype was seen at least ten times. The genes are TRBV2 and TRBJ2-1; D is tentatively TRBD1 or TRBD2 (7 bases each). The CDR3 has 13 amino acids. V lost 8 bases and J 9 bases, leaving 17 bases between the germline ends. Germline V gene data show CDR1 as SNHLY and CDR2 as FYNNEI. The CDR3 region has the DNA TGTGCCAGCCGTAGGGGGCGGGAGAGTGAGCAGTTCTTC. This gives the protein CASRRGRESEQFF.

This clonotype has only a few counts. This sequence joins TRBV5-1 and TRBJ2-7, with 8 bases that match TRBD2. Germline CDR1 and CDR2: SGHRS and YFSETQ. The trim removed 4 bases at V and 5 bases at J, leaving 8 bases unmatched. The CDR3 has 14 amino acids. The CDR3, as DNA: TGCGCCAGCAGCGGGGAGCGGGGGTCGCACGAGCAGTACTTC. Amino acid sequence: CASSGERGSHEQYF.

This clonotype showed up many times. V usage is TRBV27 and J usage is TRBJ1-2, with D perhaps TRBD1 (5 bases). The CDR3 is made up of 14 amino acids. Trimming left V 4 bases short and J 1 base short, with 10 bases between. Germline V lookup: CDR1 MNHEY, CDR2 SMNVEV (reference sequence). DNA for the CDR3: TGTGCCAGCAGTTCTCAGGGTAGTAACTATGGCTACACCTTC. This translates into CASSSQGSNYGYTF.

This clonotype was counted ten times or more. The chain combines TRBV20-1 with TRBJ2-1; a weak D match, TRBD2 (5 bases). The CDR3 contains 11 residues. V lost 5 bases and J lost 6, with 8 bases in between. Germline CDR1 reads DFQATT; CDR2 reads SNEGSKA (reference sequence). The CDR3: CSAEGANEQFF. The CDR3 region has the DNA TGCAGTGCTGAGGGCGCCAATGAGCAGTTCTTC.

This clonotype was seen many times. The chain joins TRBV28 to TRBJ2-7, with 10 bases fitting TRBD1. V trimming: 2 bases; J trimming: 7 bases; junction bases outside the gene matches: 8. The germline gives CDR1 MDHEN, CDR2 SYDVKM. The CDR3 contains 15 residues. The CDR3: CASSLVRDRGKEQYF. DNA for the CDR3: TGTGCCAGCAGTTTAGTTAGGGACAGGGGTAAAGAGCAGTACTTC.

This clonotype was counted at least ten times. CDR3 sequence (DNA): TGTGCCAGCAGTTCCCGGACAGAAGCAGCTTTCTTT. Protein: CASSSRTEAAFF. The chain joins TRBV6-5 to TRBJ1-1; D may be TRBD1 (6 bases). CDR3 length: 12 amino acids. The V gene lost 4 bases and the J gene lost 10 bases, with 13 bases spanning the gap. The V gene's germline CDR1 is MNHEY and CDR2 SVGAGI.

Ten or more counts support this clonotype. The chain joins TRBV5-5 to TRBJ2-2, with a tentative D call TRBD1 (6 bases). Germline V gene data show CDR1 as SGHKS and CDR2 as YYEKEE (reference sequence). V lost 4 bases and J lost 5, with 12 bases in between. The CDR3 runs to 14 residues. The CDR3 is CASSQIGGTGELFF. The CDR3 DNA follows: TGTGCCAGCAGCCAAATAGGGGGAACCGGGGAGCTGTTTTTT.

At least ten counts were recorded for this clonotype. The genes are TRBV28 and TRBJ2-7, with 9 bases aligning to TRBD2. Germline assignment: CDR1 MDHEN and CDR2 SYDVKM. Germline trimming cut 5 bases from V and 4 bases from J; bases unmatched to any gene: 9. The CDR3 sequence is 15 residues long. CDR3 in DNA: TGTGCCAGCAGTGGGGCGGGAGGGCCTTTGTACGAGCAGTACTTC. Residues: CASSGAGGPLYEQYF.

This clonotype showed up many times. The rearrangement joins TRBV19 to TRBJ2-7, with TRBD1 identical over 8 bases. This CDR3 region has 15 residues. The germline V gene has CDR1 LNHDA and CDR2 SQIVND (reference sequence). Trimming removed 5 bases from V and 2 bases from J; junction bases left unmatched: 8. CDR3 in DNA: TGTGCCAGTAGTTCACCGGGACAGGTCACCTACGAGCAGTACTTC. This encodes CASSSPGQVTYEQYF. Looking up the rest from reference TRBV19 and TRBJ2-7 gives the full variable domain: DGGITQSPKYLFRKEGQNVTLSCEQNLNHDAMYWYRQDPGQGLRLIYYSQIVNDFQKGDIAEGYSVSREKKESFPLTVTSAQKNPTAFYLCASSSPGQVTYEQYFGPGTRLTVT.

Only a few counts were recorded for this clonotype. The V and J genes are TRBV29-1 and TRBJ1-5; TRBD1 matches 8 bases. Trimming cost V 1 base and J 6 bases; bases outside gene matches: 2. CDR1 SQVTM and CDR2 ANQGSEA come from the germline V gene. This CDR3 is built from 13 residues. The CDR3 here is CSVEVDRGQPQHF. In nucleotides, the CDR3 is TGCAGCGTTGAAGTTGACAGGGGTCAGCCCCAGCATTTT. The whole variable domain, remainder taken from reference TRBV29-1 and TRBJ1-5, is SAVISQKPSRDICQRGTSLTIQCQVDSQVTMMFWYRQQPGQSLTLIATANQGSEATYESGFVIDKFPISRPNLTFSTLTVSNMSPEDSSIYLCSVEVDRGQPQHFGDGTRLSIL.

This clonotype appeared many times. The chain is built from TRBV3-1 and TRBJ2-7; D is undetermined. The CDR3 is 13 residues long. Trimming pared 4 bases from V and 7 bases from J, leaving 14 bases between. Germline V gene data show CDR1 as LGHDT and CDR2 as YNNKEL (reference sequence). CDR3 residues: CASSLPPGLEQYF. In DNA, the CDR3 is TGTGCCAGCAGCCTCCCTCCGGGCTTAGAGCAGTACTTC.

In its sample, this clonotype was seen once. V is TRBV19 and J is TRBJ1-2; D might be TRBD1 (5 bases). This CDR3 region has 15 residues. CDR1 is LNHDA, CDR2 SQIVND, per germline (reference sequence). Trimming removed 5 bases at V and 5 bases at J, with 18 bases between. The CDR3 loop is CASSSLGRGSYGYTF. CDR3 in DNA: TGTGCCAGTAGTTCCCTGGGACGAGGATCTTATGGCTACACCTTC.

V and J are TRBV5-1 and TRBJ2-3; D perhaps matches TRBD2 (5 bases). This CDR3 comprises 13 residues. Deletions cut 0 bases from V and 4 bases from J, with 6 bases between. Germline lookup yields CDR1 SGHRS and CDR2 YFSETQ. CDR3: CASSLGGSDTQYF. As DNA, the CDR3 is TGCGCCAGCAGCTTGGGAGGGTCAGATACGCAGTATTTT.

The rearrangement joins TRBV21-1 to TRBJ2-3; no check of the table's D call, TRBD2, against the DNA was made. TRBV21-1 is annotated as a pseudogene. This CDR3 contains 16 residues. As DNA, the CDR3 is TGTGCCAGCAGCGCACCTAGCGGGAGATTTGCAGATACGCAGTATTTT. This sequence encodes CASSAPSGRFADTQYF.

This clonotype was observed at least ten times. The rearrangement joins TRBV10-3 to TRBJ1-2; D remains ambiguous. The CDR3 contains 13 residues. Germline CDR1 and CDR2: ENHRY and SYGVKD. The V and J ends lost 3 bases and 6 bases respectively, with 11 bases between them. Here the CDR3 reads CAISEGRGDGYTF. CDR3 coding DNA: TGTGCCATCAGTGAAGGGCGCGGTGATGGCTACACCTTC.

With respect to this clonotype: This may come from a read error, since a much larger clone is one base off. The chain couples TRBV7-2 to TRBJ2-7; D is uncertain. CDR1 is SGHTA, CDR2 FQGNSA, per germline. The CDR3 is 14 amino acids. V dropped 5 bases and J dropped 7 bases, with 18 bases sitting between them. CDR3 protein: CASSQQRSTGEQYF. The CDR3 bases are TGTGCCAGCAGCCAACAGCGTTCCACTGGGGAGCAGTACTTC.

This chain links TRBV7-9 with TRBJ1-1; the D gene is possibly TRBD1 (5 bases). The CDR3 is 13 amino acids. V lost 9 bases, J lost 4 bases, and 15 bases lay in between. Germline-derived CDR1 and CDR2 are SEHNR and FQNEAQ (reference sequence). The CDR3 DNA follows: TGTGCCAGTAAGGCAGGGTTCGGCACTGAAGCTTTCTTT. Translation: CASKAGFGTEAFF. Complete variable domain (other parts from reference TRBV7-9 and TRBJ1-1): DTGVSQNPRHKITKRGQNVTFRCDPISEHNRLYWYRQTLGQGPEFLTYFQNEAQLEKSRLLSDRFSAERPKGSFSTLEIQRTEQGDSAMYLCASKAGFGTEAFFGQGTRLTVV.